The present T cell receptor (beta chain) was sequenced within a study of beta chain features in type 1 diabetes. The CDR3 consists of 14 residues. Trimming took 2 bases from V and 10 from J; bases not matched to a gene: 9. Germline V CDR1 and CDR2: SGHRS, YFSETQ. This clone was seen a handful of times. Its specificity is not known. Broader study findings: Researchers report that Type 1 diabetes patients had moderately but significantly shorter TCRB CDR3s across all four CD4+ subsets.

Of the isolated RNA, all was reverse transcribed, and so the sequenced material was expressed TCRB transcripts. TCRdb's table, derived via immunoSEQ multiplex PCR, lists solely in-frame clones and lacks some. The sample comprises 600,000 to 700,000 clones, roughly 12% of which are singletons, and more than 0.1% rests with the top ten. The TCR sequence derives from a man aged 30 to 45 with type 1 diabetes. The sample taken for sequencing was naive CD4+ T cells from blood. The chain recombines TRBV5-1 with TRBJ1-2; 9 bases line up with TRBD1. CDR3 region: CASSLWGQGTSYTF. The DNA of the CDR3 is TGCGCCAGCAGCTTATGGGGACAGGGAACCTCCTACACCTTC.